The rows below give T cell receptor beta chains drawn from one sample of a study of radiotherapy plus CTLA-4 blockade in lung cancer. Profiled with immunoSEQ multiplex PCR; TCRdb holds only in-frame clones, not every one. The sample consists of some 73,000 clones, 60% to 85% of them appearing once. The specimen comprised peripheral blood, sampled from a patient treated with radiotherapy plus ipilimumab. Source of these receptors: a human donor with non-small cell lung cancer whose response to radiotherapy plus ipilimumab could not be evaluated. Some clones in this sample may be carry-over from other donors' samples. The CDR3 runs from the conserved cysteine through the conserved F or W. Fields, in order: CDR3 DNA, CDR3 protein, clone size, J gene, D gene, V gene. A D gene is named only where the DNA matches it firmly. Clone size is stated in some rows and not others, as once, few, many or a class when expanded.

CDR3nt: TGTGCCAGTATAGTGGGCGGGGGCGGCAATCAGCCCCAGCATTTT; CDR3aa: CASIVGGGGNQPQHF; abundance: NA; j_gene: TRBJ1-5; d_gene: NA; v_gene: TRBV19
CDR3nt: TGTGCCAGCAGCCCTTTGGGGCTAGGAAAGTTCTTC; CDR3aa: CASSPLGLGKFF; abundance: NA; j_gene: TRBJ2-1; d_gene: NA; v_gene: TRBV7-9
CDR3nt: TGTGCCAGCAGCCCACAAACAGGGCGCCCTGAAGCTTTCTTT; CDR3aa: CASSPQTGRPEAFF; abundance: once; j_gene: TRBJ1-1; d_gene: NA; v_gene: TRBV7-9
CDR3nt: TGTGCCAGCAGCCGACGAGGGACTAGCGGGATAGATACGCAGTATTTT; CDR3aa: CASSRRGTSGIDTQYF; abundance: NA; j_gene: TRBJ2-3; d_gene: TRBD2; v_gene: TRBV7-2
CDR3nt: TGTGCCAGCAGTGTTGGGACAGGGAGGACTGAAGCTTTCTTT; CDR3aa: CASSVGTGRTEAFF; abundance: once; j_gene: TRBJ1-1; d_gene: TRBD1; v_gene: TRBV6-1
CDR3nt: TGTGCCAGCAGCTTGCGCGGGGGGACCCTAATTTCGAATGAGCAGTTCTTC; CDR3aa: CASSLRGGTLISNEQFF; abundance: NA; j_gene: TRBJ2-1; d_gene: TRBD2; v_gene: TRBV5-5
CDR3nt: TGTGCCAGCTCCGAACGGCGGGACGCGAGTAACTATGGCTACACCTTC; CDR3aa: CASSERRDASNYGYTF; abundance: once; j_gene: TRBJ1-2; d_gene: NA; v_gene: TRBV18
CDR3nt: TGTGCCAGCAGTGACGGACTAGCGGGGGCCAGCACAGATACGCAGTATTTT; CDR3aa: CASSDGLAGASTDTQYF; abundance: NA; j_gene: TRBJ2-3; d_gene: TRBD2; v_gene: TRBV25-1
CDR3nt: TGTGCCAGCAGTCTCCACAGGGGTAACTATGGCTACACCTTC; CDR3aa: CASSLHRGNYGYTF; abundance: NA; j_gene: TRBJ1-2; d_gene: TRBD1; v_gene: TRBV27
CDR3nt: TGTGCCAGCAAAGACAATGGCTACGAGCAGTACTTC; CDR3aa: CASKDNGYEQYF; abundance: NA; j_gene: TRBJ2-7; d_gene: NA; v_gene: TRBV28
CDR3nt: TGCAGCGTTGAGACAGGGCAAGGTTGGAGCGAGCAGTACTTC; CDR3aa: CSVETGQGWSEQYF; abundance: NA; j_gene: TRBJ2-7; d_gene: TRBD1; v_gene: TRBV29-1
CDR3nt: TGTGCCAGCAGTCCCTACCGGGACAGGGGATACAATGAGCAGTTCTTC; CDR3aa: CASSPYRDRGYNEQFF; abundance: few; j_gene: TRBJ2-1; d_gene: TRBD1; v_gene: TRBV5-6
CDR3nt: TGTGCCAGCACCTGGAGGTTTCGGAACACTGAAGCTTTCTTT; CDR3aa: CASTWRFRNTEAFF; abundance: NA; j_gene: TRBJ1-1; d_gene: NA; v_gene: TRBV28
CDR3nt: TGTGCCAGCAGTGACGGAGGGGCGTCGAATTCACCCCTCCACTTT; CDR3aa: CASSDGGASNSPLHF; abundance: NA; j_gene: TRBJ1-6; d_gene: NA; v_gene: TRBV25-1
CDR3nt: TGTGCCAGCAGTCCGACAGGGGTCCGAGGCCAGCCCCAGCATTTT; CDR3aa: CASSPTGVRGQPQHF; abundance: NA; j_gene: TRBJ1-5; d_gene: TRBD1; v_gene: TRBV28
CDR3nt: TGTGCCAGCAGCGTAGGACAAAACACCGCCTACGAGCAGTACTTC; CDR3aa: CASSVGQNTAYEQYF; abundance: NA; j_gene: TRBJ2-7; d_gene: NA; v_gene: TRBV9
CDR3nt: TGTGCCAGCAGTTTATCGATTGGAGGGGAAATTGAAAAACTGTTTTTT; CDR3aa: CASSLSIGGEIEKLFF; abundance: NA; j_gene: TRBJ1-4; d_gene: NA; v_gene: TRBV27
CDR3nt: TGTGCCAGCAGTGAAGTTCAGAGGGGCACAGATACGCAGTATTTT; CDR3aa: CASSEVQRGTDTQYF; abundance: NA; j_gene: TRBJ2-3; d_gene: NA; v_gene: TRBV2
CDR3nt: TGTGCCAGCAGCTACTCCAGGGGGTACGAGCAGTACTTC; CDR3aa: CASSYSRGYEQYF; abundance: NA; j_gene: TRBJ2-7; d_gene: TRBD1; v_gene: TRBV6-5
CDR3nt: TGTGCCAGCAGCGTAGAGGGAGGCCTCAATCAGCCCCAGCATTTT; CDR3aa: CASSVEGGLNQPQHF; abundance: NA; j_gene: TRBJ1-5; d_gene: NA; v_gene: TRBV9
CDR3nt: TGTGCCATCAGTGAGTTTTCAAGCGGGGGGAATGAGCAGTTCTTC; CDR3aa: CAISEFSSGGNEQFF; abundance: NA; j_gene: TRBJ2-1; d_gene: TRBD2; v_gene: TRBV10-3
CDR3nt: TGTGCCAGCAGAGCACAGGGGACCGGAAACACCATATATTTT; CDR3aa: CASRAQGTGNTIYF; abundance: NA; j_gene: TRBJ1-3; d_gene: TRBD1; v_gene: TRBV14
CDR3nt: TGTGCCAGCAGCCCGGGACAGGGAGGATCCGGGGAGCTGTTTTTT; CDR3aa: CASSPGQGGSGELFF; abundance: NA; j_gene: TRBJ2-2; d_gene: TRBD1; v_gene: TRBV7-2
CDR3nt: TGTGCTAGCAGTCAGAGCGGGGCCCAAGAGACCCAGTACTTC; CDR3aa: CASSQSGAQETQYF; abundance: once; j_gene: TRBJ2-5; d_gene: TRBD2; v_gene: TRBV7-7
CDR3nt: TGTGCCAGCAGCGTCGAGGGGGACACTGAAGCTTTCTTT; CDR3aa: CASSVEGDTEAFF; abundance: once; j_gene: TRBJ1-1; d_gene: NA; v_gene: TRBV6-5
CDR3nt: TGTGCCAGCAGTTTTCAGGGGGGTAAAAACATTCAGTACTTC; CDR3aa: CASSFQGGKNIQYF; abundance: NA; j_gene: TRBJ2-4; d_gene: NA; v_gene: TRBV28
CDR3nt: TGTGCCAGCAGTTTTAGAGATGAGCAGTTCTTC; CDR3aa: CASSFRDEQFF; abundance: NA; j_gene: TRBJ2-1; d_gene: NA; v_gene: TRBV28
CDR3nt: TGTGCCAGCACCCGAGCGGGGGATGTCAACGAGCAGTACTTC; CDR3aa: CASTRAGDVNEQYF; abundance: NA; j_gene: TRBJ2-7; d_gene: TRBD2; v_gene: TRBV7-2
CDR3nt: TGTGCCTGGAGCGGGGGCGGGGGGGCTTTCTTT; CDR3aa: CAWSGGGGAFF; abundance: NA; j_gene: TRBJ1-1; d_gene: NA; v_gene: TRBV30
CDR3nt: TGCGCCAGCGGGACTAGCGTGACCTACGAGCAGTACTTC; CDR3aa: CASGTSVTYEQYF; abundance: NA; j_gene: TRBJ2-7; d_gene: TRBD2; v_gene: TRBV4-1
CDR3nt: TGCGCCAGCAGCTTGACAGAGTCTAGGGAGGGCTACACCTTC; CDR3aa: CASSLTESREGYTF; abundance: NA; j_gene: TRBJ1-2; d_gene: NA; v_gene: TRBV5-1
CDR3nt: TGTGCCAGCAGTAGACAGGGAACGCGGTACGAGCAGTACTTC; CDR3aa: CASSRQGTRYEQYF; abundance: NA; j_gene: TRBJ2-7; d_gene: TRBD1; v_gene: TRBV28
CDR3nt: TGTGCCAGCAGTTCGTCGACAGGGGCCACAGATACGCAGTATTTT; CDR3aa: CASSSSTGATDTQYF; abundance: NA; j_gene: TRBJ2-3; d_gene: TRBD1; v_gene: TRBV27
CDR3nt: TGTGCCAGTAGTATAGGCCCCCCCGGGGGACAGTTCTACGAGCAGTACTTC; CDR3aa: CASSIGPPGGQFYEQYF; abundance: NA; j_gene: TRBJ2-7; d_gene: NA; v_gene: TRBV19
CDR3nt: TGTGCCAGCAGCCAATCTCAGGGGAAAGGAGATGGCTACACCTTC; CDR3aa: CASSQSQGKGDGYTF; abundance: NA; j_gene: TRBJ1-2; d_gene: NA; v_gene: TRBV4-2
CDR3nt: TGTGCCAGCAGTTTATCAGCTCATAGCAATCAGCCCCAGCATTTT; CDR3aa: CASSLSAHSNQPQHF; abundance: NA; j_gene: TRBJ1-5; d_gene: NA; v_gene: TRBV27
CDR3nt: TGTGCCAGCAGCCGCTCCGGACAGGGGGGACTTGAAGCTTTCTTT; CDR3aa: CASSRSGQGGLEAFF; abundance: once; j_gene: TRBJ1-1; d_gene: TRBD1; v_gene: TRBV4-2
CDR3nt: TGTGCCAGCAGTTACTCGACAGGGGTGGCTGGCTACACCTTC; CDR3aa: CASSYSTGVAGYTF; abundance: NA; j_gene: TRBJ1-2; d_gene: TRBD1; v_gene: TRBV6-5